This T cell receptor (beta chain) was recorded in a study of shared clonotypes between healthy human individuals. Germline lookup yields CDR1 ENHRY and CDR2 SYGVKD. There are 19 residues in the CDR3. J gave up 5 bases and V 10 bases, and 20 bases lay outside the gene matches. TCRdb's copy holds only in-frame clones and misses some; the assay was immunoSEQ multiplex PCR. The sample includes approximately 2.1 million clones, more than 85% of them seen just once. This clone was seen just once. The receptor was isolated from a man younger than 30 in good health. Some clones in this sample may be carry-over from other donors' samples. The chain couples TRBV10-3 to TRBJ2-2; 12 bases align to TRBD2. The material sequenced was naive CD4+ T cells from PBMCs. Subset noted: CD45RA+ positively selected. CDR3 in amino acids: CATKGRWTSGMGGTGELFF. CDR3 coding DNA: TGTGCCACCAAAGGCCGATGGACTAGCGGGATGGGTGGTACCGGGGAGCTGTTTTTT.